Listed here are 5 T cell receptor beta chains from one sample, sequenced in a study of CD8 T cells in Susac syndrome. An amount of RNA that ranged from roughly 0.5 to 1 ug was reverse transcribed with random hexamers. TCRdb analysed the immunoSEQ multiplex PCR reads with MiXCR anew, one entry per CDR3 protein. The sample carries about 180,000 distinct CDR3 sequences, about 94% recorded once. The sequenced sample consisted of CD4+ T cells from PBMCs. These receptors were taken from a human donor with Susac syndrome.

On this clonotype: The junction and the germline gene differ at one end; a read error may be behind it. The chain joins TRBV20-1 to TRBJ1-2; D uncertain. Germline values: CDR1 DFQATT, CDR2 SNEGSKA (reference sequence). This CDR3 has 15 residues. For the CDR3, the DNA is TGCAGTGCCAGAGTAACCCGCGACTTAAACTATGGCTACACCTTC. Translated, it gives CSARVTRDLNYGYTF.

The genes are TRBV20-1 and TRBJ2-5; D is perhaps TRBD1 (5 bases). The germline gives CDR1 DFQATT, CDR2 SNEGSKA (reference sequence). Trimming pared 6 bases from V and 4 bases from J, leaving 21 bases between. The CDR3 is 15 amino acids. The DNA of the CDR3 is TGCAGTGCCCCGGTAATGGGGCTGGATGCAGAGACCCAGTACTTC. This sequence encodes CSAPVMGLDAETQYF.

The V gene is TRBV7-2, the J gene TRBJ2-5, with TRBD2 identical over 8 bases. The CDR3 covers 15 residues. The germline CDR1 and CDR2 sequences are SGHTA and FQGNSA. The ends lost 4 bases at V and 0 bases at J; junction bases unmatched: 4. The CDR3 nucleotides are TGTGCCAGCAGCTCCCAACTAGCGGACCAAGAGACCCAGTACTTC. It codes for CASSSQLADQETQYF.

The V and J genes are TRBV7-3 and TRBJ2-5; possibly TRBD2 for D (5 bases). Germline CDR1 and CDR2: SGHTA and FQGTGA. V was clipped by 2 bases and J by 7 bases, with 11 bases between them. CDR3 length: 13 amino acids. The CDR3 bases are TGTGCCAGCAGCTTAGGCGGGCCCGGGACCCAGTACTTC. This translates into CASSLGGPGTQYF. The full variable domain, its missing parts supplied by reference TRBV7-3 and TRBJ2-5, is GAGVSQTPSNKVTEKGKYVELRCDPISGHTALYWYRQSLGQGPEFLIYFQGTGAADDSGLPNDRFFAVRPEGSVSTLKIQRTERGDSAVYLCASSLGGPGTQYFGPGTRLLVL.

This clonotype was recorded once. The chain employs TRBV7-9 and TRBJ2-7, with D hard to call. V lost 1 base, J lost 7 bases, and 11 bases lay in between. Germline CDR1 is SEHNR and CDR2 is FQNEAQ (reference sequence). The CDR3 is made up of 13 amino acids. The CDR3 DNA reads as TGTGCCAGCAGCTTAGACCCGCTAAGTGAGCAGTACTTC. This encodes CASSLDPLSEQYF.